These 22 T cell receptor beta chains were all obtained from the same sample, sequenced in a study of OX40 agonist ivuxolimab in advanced cancers. The table came from immunoSEQ multiplex PCR; TCRdb's copy has only in-frame clones and leaves some out. Seen here are tens of thousands of clones, around 86% observed once, and the top ten hold more than 0.3%. This specimen consisted of CD4+ or CD8+ T cells sorted from blood, obtained in a trial of the OX40 agonist ivuxolimab. The receptors originated from an adult with an advanced solid tumor such as melanoma, head and neck, liver or kidney cancer.

The genes are TRBV28 and TRBJ1-5; no clear D gene. CDR3 length equals 15 residues. Germline assignment: CDR1 MDHEN and CDR2 SYDVKM. V was cut by 2 bases and J by 3 bases, with 11 bases left in between. CDR3 loop: CASSLVGAANQPQHF. The CDR3, as DNA: TGTGCCAGCAGTTTAGTTGGTGCCGCCAATCAGCCCCAGCATTTT. Full variable domain (rest looked up from reference TRBV28 and TRBJ1-5): DVKVTQSSRYLVKRTGEKVFLECVQDMDHENMFWYRQDPGLGLRLIYFSYDVKMKEKGDIPEGYSVSREKKERFSLILESASTNQTSMYLCASSLVGAANQPQHFGDGTRLSIL.

This chain connects TRBV9 to TRBJ2-3; a possible D gene is TRBD2 (5 bases). The CDR3 covers 16 residues. Between the trimmed V and J ends, which lost 0 bases and 1 base, there was a span of 12 bases. Germline V gives CDR1 SGDLS, CDR2 YYNGEE. Written as DNA, the CDR3 is TGTGCCAGCAGCGTAGCCACCGGAGCGGGCACAGATACGCAGTATTTT. It yields the protein CASSVATGAGTDTQYF.

This clone has only a few counts. The rearrangement uses TRBV18 and TRBJ1-6; D not certain. V was pared by 3 bases and J by 5 bases, with 8 bases between. The length of the CDR3 is 14 residues. The germline V gene has CDR1 KGHSH and CDR2 LQKENI. The CDR3 protein is CASSPFTDNSPLHF. The CDR3 coding sequence is TGTGCCAGCTCACCGTTTACGGATAATTCACCCCTCCACTTT.

This chain links TRBV7-2 with TRBJ1-2; 8 nucleotides line up with TRBD1. The V gene's germline CDR1 is SGHTA and CDR2 FQGNSA. This CDR3 comprises 16 residues. The J segment lost 4 bases and the V segment lost 1 base, leaving 8 bases of the junction unmatched. CDR3 DNA sequence: TGTGCCAGCAGCTTAGACGGGACAGGAGAGACCTATGGCTACACCTTC. Its translation: CASSLDGTGETYGYTF.

V gene TRBV18 combines with J gene TRBJ2-6; unclear D gene. The ends were cut back, 3 bases at V and 0 bases at J, with 9 bases in the middle. Germline CDR1 reads KGHSH; CDR2 reads LQKENI. The CDR3 consists of 16 residues. The CDR3 region has the DNA TGTGCCAGCTCACCGCAGACGGCCTCTGGGGCCAACGTCCTGACTTTC. Translation: CASSPQTASGANVLTF.

The chain has TRBV11-2 and TRBJ2-2, with D tentatively TRBD1 (5 bases). The CDR3 loop spans 13 amino acids. Deletions cut 4 bases from V and 7 bases from J, with 10 bases between. Germline values: CDR1 SGHAT, CDR2 FQNNGV. CDR3 nucleotides: TGTGCCAGCAGCTCGACAGTATACGGGGAGCTGTTTTTT. Amino acids: CASSSTVYGELFF.

The chain couples TRBV5-1 to TRBJ1-2; D is ambiguous. The germline gives CDR1 SGHRS, CDR2 YFSETQ. There are 13 residues in the CDR3. V lost 1 base, J lost 6 bases, and 10 bases lay in between. CDR3 residues: CASSLRVWDGYTF. The CDR3 DNA reads TGCGCCAGCAGCTTGAGGGTTTGGGATGGCTACACCTTC.

The chain has TRBV6-5 and TRBJ2-2, with D tentatively TRBD1 (5 bases). This CDR3 is 14 amino acids long. V gave up 8 bases and J gave up 1 base, with 11 bases separating them. The germline V gene has CDR1 MNHEY and CDR2 SVGAGI. CDR3 amino acids: CASDSGLNTGELFF. CDR3 bases: TGTGCCAGCGACAGTGGTTTGAACACCGGGGAGCTGTTTTTT.

The chain is built from TRBV5-1 and TRBJ2-1; tentative D call: TRBD2 (5 bases). V was shortened by 4 bases and J by 4 bases, with 18 bases between the two germline ends. The germline V gene encodes CDR1 SGHRS and CDR2 YFSETQ. CDR3 length: 16 residues. CDR3 coding DNA: TGCGCCAGCAGCCGGGAACTAGTTAGGACTTACAATGAGCAGTTCTTC. The encoded protein is CASSRELVRTYNEQFF.

V gene TRBV6-5 combines with J gene TRBJ1-2; possibly TRBD1 for D (6 bases). The V end was cut by 7 bases, the J end by 0 bases, with 12 bases between. The CDR3 has 14 residues. Germline V gene sequence: CDR1 MNHEY, CDR2 SVGAGI. The CDR3 here is CASTRGGPNYGYTF. CDR3 in DNA: TGTGCCAGCACCCGGGGGGGGCCTAACTATGGCTACACCTTC.

Regarding this clone: Germline and junction disagree at one end, which may indicate a read error. This chain joins TRBV7-9 and TRBJ2-5; 8 nucleotides align to TRBD2. Germline assignment: CDR1 SEHNR and CDR2 FQNEAQ (reference sequence). The length of the CDR3 is 13 residues. The CDR3 DNA is TGTGCCAGCAGCCCCGGGGGGAAGCGGGAGCCCAACTTC. Translation: CASSPGGKREPNF.

The rearrangement links TRBV5-1 to TRBJ2-1; possible D gene TRBD1, 6 bases. This CDR3 comprises 14 residues. Germline CDR1 SGHRS, CDR2 YFSETQ. The V end lost 4 bases, the J end lost 8 bases, and 16 bases lay between the germline ends. The CDR3 coding sequence is TGCGCCAGCAGCCCAACAGGGAGTCGGGATGAGCAGTTCTTC. Protein product: CASSPTGSRDEQFF.

The chain links TRBV15 to TRBJ2-1, with 7 bases aligning to TRBD2. The germline V gene encodes CDR1 LNHNV and CDR2 YYDKDF (reference sequence). There are 14 residues in the CDR3. With V trimmed by 3 bases and J by 9 bases, 8 bases remained unmatched. CDR3 region: CATSSGGRVGEQFF. CDR3 DNA: TGTGCCACCAGCAGTGGAGGGAGGGTCGGTGAGCAGTTCTTC.

CDR3 DNA: TGTGCCAGTAGTATAGATAAGGTAGCGGGAGGGCACGCAGATACGCAGTATTTT. Amino acids: CASSIDKVAGGHADTQYF. The chain couples TRBV19 to TRBJ2-3; 11 bases map to TRBD2. The germline gives CDR1 LNHDA, CDR2 SQIVND (reference sequence). The CDR3 is 18 residues long. Trimming cost V 0 bases and J 4 bases; bases outside gene matches: 9. The full variable domain, its missing parts supplied by reference TRBV19 and TRBJ2-3, is DGGITQSPKYLFRKEGQNVTLSCEQNLNHDAMYWYRQDPGQGLRLIYYSQIVNDFQKGDIAEGYSVSREKKESFPLTVTSAQKNPTAFYLCASSIDKVAGGHADTQYFGPGTRLTVL.

The V and J genes are TRBV28 and TRBJ2-7; TRBD2 is a possible D gene (5 bases). Per germline, CDR1 MDHEN and CDR2 SYDVKM. This CDR3 is built from 14 residues. V was cut by 6 bases and J by 0 bases, with 12 bases left in between. Here the CDR3 DNA reads TGTGCCAGCAGCCCAGGAGGTAGCTCCTACGAGCAGTACGTC. Translation gives CASSPGGSSYEQYV.

This clone showed up just once. One end of the junction varies from germline; a read error may be responsible. This rearrangement joins TRBV2 to TRBJ2-7; D may be TRBD2 (5 bases). Per germline, CDR1 SNHLY and CDR2 FYNNEI. CDR3 length: 14 amino acids. The CDR3 bases are TGTGCCAGCAGGGAAGAGGGTCTCGGGTACGAGCAGTACTTC. It translates to CASREEGLGYEQYF.

CDR3 DNA: TGTGCCAGCAGCTACTGGGGCAGGGAGGAATTTGGCTACACCTTC. Residues: CASSYWGREEFGYTF. The chain carries TRBV5-6 and TRBJ1-2; weak D call: TRBD1 (5 bases). Germline V gene sequence: CDR1 SGHDT, CDR2 YYEEEE. V lost 3 bases to trimming and J lost 7 bases, with 19 bases between them. The CDR3 consists of 15 residues.

The chain is built from TRBV4-1 and TRBJ2-1, with D possibly matching TRBD1 (5 bases). CDR1 and CDR2 (germline): MGHRA, YSYEKL. CDR3 length equals 16 residues. With 6 bases removed from V and 5 bases from J, the gap between germline ends came to 20 bases. The CDR3 reads CASSRTQGRENNEQFF. The CDR3 DNA reads as TGCGCCAGCAGTCGCACTCAGGGTAGGGAAAACAATGAGCAGTTCTTC.

The V gene is TRBV6-5, the J gene TRBJ2-7, with no clear D. CDR3 length: 15 amino acids. V was pared by 0 bases and J by 0 bases, with 9 bases between. Germline lookup yields CDR1 MNHEY and CDR2 SVGAGI. The CDR3 spells CASSYSLRHSYEQYF. The CDR3 DNA is TGTGCCAGCAGTTACTCGCTGCGTCACTCCTACGAGCAGTACTTC.

Here the CDR3 reads CASSHRGGTEAFF. CDR3 bases: TGTGCCAGCAGCCACAGGGGGGGAACTGAAGCTTTCTTT. The gene calls are TRBV5-4 and TRBJ1-1; TRBD1 agrees at 8 bases. The CDR3 extends over 13 amino acids. Germline V gene lookup returns CDR1 SGHNT and CDR2 YYREEE (reference sequence). Trimming cost V 4 bases and J 5 bases; bases outside gene matches: 4.

The chain carries TRBV28 and TRBJ1-1; unclear D gene. The V and J ends lost 10 bases and 8 bases respectively, with 17 bases between them. Germline loops: CDR1 MDHEN, CDR2 SYDVKM. The CDR3 loop spans 12 amino acids. This CDR3 is CATDVLRTEAFF. The CDR3 DNA reads as TGTGCCACCGACGTCTTGCGGACCGAAGCTTTCTTT.

The chain is built from TRBV6-1 and TRBJ2-5; 7 bases fit TRBD1. From germline, CDR1 is MNHNS and CDR2 SASEGT. V shed 2 bases, J shed 3 bases, and the junction held 3 bases outside the gene matches. CDR3 length: 14 amino acids. Written as DNA, the CDR3 is TGTGCCAGCAGTGAATGGGACAGAAAAGAGACCCAGTACTTC. Amino acids: CASSEWDRKETQYF.